This section outlines one TCR beta chain sequence together with its context. Its antigen is currently unknown. The table came from immunoSEQ multiplex PCR; TCRdb's copy has only in-frame clones and leaves some out. The sample shows fewer than 200,000 clones, roughly nine tenths of them seen only once. The data are from a study of cytomegalovirus exposure and HLA in healthy donors. Study conclusions and caveats: A later analysis found first-cohort TCR clusters tended to co-occur in the approximately 110 validation repertoires. Across donors, most TCRs were seen rarely, yet some public ones were widespread. It was reported that the classifier diagnosed cytomegalovirus status with high specificity and sensitivity in both the original and validation cohorts.

The validation cohort, a group of 120 or so subjects, included the donors and was separate from the roughly 700-subject first cohort. Germline V CDR1 and CDR2: SGDLS, YYNGEE. Deletions cut 3 bases from V and 2 bases from J, with 16 bases between. This CDR3 has 16 amino acids. The clonotype comes from a young man in good health and CMV-seropositive. Specimen: PBMCs. The V gene is TRBV9, the J gene TRBJ2-3, with D perhaps matching TRBD1 or TRBD2 (6 bases each). For the CDR3, the DNA is TGTGCCAGCAGCGGAGAGGGGGGCGGGACCACAGATACGCAGTATTTT. Its translation: CASSGEGGGTTDTQYF.